This record looks at one T cell receptor (beta chain) sequence and its context. These data come from a study of blood T cell repertoires in COVID-19. The wider study: Acute and convalescent COVID-19 samples came from the United States, Italy and Spain. PBMCs, B-cell-depleted T cells, or T cells were the source of the cDNA or gDNA that made up the material.

In the original processing: Estimates of nucleated cell counts were drawn from the amplification of reference gene primers. Method: immunoSEQ multiplex PCR; TCRdb's copy keeps in-frame clones and lacks some. The D gene and trimming were derived from the DNA, and the V and J assignments and clone size from that table. The table includes 43,000 or so clones, 82% detected once. Trimming stripped 0 bases from V and 13 bases from J, with 13 bases between. This CDR3 has 13 amino acids. In germline, CDR1 is SGHDN, CDR2 FVKESK. This clonotype originated in a woman aged 55-70 years with acute or convalescent COVID-19. The gene calls are TRBV14 and TRBJ2-1; D might be TRBD1 (5 bases). The sequencing sample was made of peripheral blood. CDR3 amino acids: CASSQDPDRVQFF. DNA of the CDR3: TGTGCCAGCAGCCAAGATCCCGACAGAGTCCAGTTCTTC.